Listed here are 21 T cell receptor beta chains from one sample, sequenced in a study of tumor and adjacent non-tumor tissue in lung cancer. The library came from three nested PCR rounds adapted from ARM-PCR protocols. TCRdb reanalysed the multiplex PCR reads using MiXCR and keeps one entry per CDR3 protein. In the table there are approximately 79,000 distinct CDR3 sequences, about 80% of which are singletons. This sample's RNA came from whole unsorted tissue. The normal lung tissue was taken more than 3 cm from the tumor edge. Sequencing input: distant non-tumor lung tissue. The receptors come from a man in his 70s with non-small cell lung cancer.

The chain recombines TRBV11-2 with TRBJ1-6; 8 bases match TRBD1. Losses at the gene ends were 4 bases for V and 4 bases for J; bases not matched to a gene: 12. Germline V gene lookup returns CDR1 SGHAT and CDR2 FQNNGV. This CDR3 has 18 amino acids. For the CDR3, the DNA is TGTGCCAGCAGCTCAGGACAGGGAGGAAGTTCATATAATTCACCCCTCCACTTT. Encoded protein: CASSSGQGGSSYNSPLHF. Supplemented by reference TRBV11-2 and TRBJ1-6, the full variable domain reads EAGVAQSPRYKIIEKRQSVAFWCNPISGHATLYWYQQILGQGPKLLIQFQNNGVVDDSQLPKDRFSAERLKGVDSTLKIQPAKLEDSAVYLCASSSGQGGSSYNSPLHFGNGTRLTVT.

This clonotype was seen a few times. This rearrangement joins TRBV5-1 to TRBJ2-1, with 13 positions matching TRBD2. Trimming cost V 3 bases and J 8 bases; bases outside gene matches: 11. Germline V gene data show CDR1 as SGHRS and CDR2 as YFSETQ. This CDR3 comprises 17 residues. The CDR3 loop is CASSYGIGLAGVYEQFF. CDR3 nucleotide sequence: TGCGCCAGCAGCTACGGAATTGGACTAGCGGGAGTTTATGAGCAGTTCTTC.

Worth noting for this clonotype: Just one base apart from a much larger clone, this may be a read error. The V and J genes are TRBV20-1 and TRBJ2-3, with a possible D match to TRBD2 (6 bases). The V gene lost 5 bases and the J gene lost 4 bases, with 16 bases spanning the gap. Germline lookup yields CDR1 DFQATT and CDR2 SNEGSKA (reference sequence). The length of the CDR3 is 14 residues. The CDR3 is CSAFAIGGSDTQYF. CDR3 in DNA: TGCAGTGCTTTTGCTATCGGGGGTTCAGATACGCAGTATTTT.

Worth noting for this clonotype: A much larger clone differs by one base, so this may be a read error. The V call is TRBV28, the J call TRBJ1-3; D is uncertain. In germline, CDR1 is MDHEN, CDR2 SYDVKM. This CDR3 contains 13 residues. Trimming removed 8 bases from V and 4 bases from J, with 12 bases in between. For the CDR3, the DNA is TGTGCCAGCGCAATTGACTCCGGAAACACCATATATTTT. This codes for CASAIDSGNTIYF. The full variable domain, its missing parts supplied by reference TRBV28 and TRBJ1-3, is DVKVTQSSRYLVKRTGEKVFLECVQDMDHENMFWYRQDPGLGLRLIYFSYDVKMKEKGDIPEGYSVSREKKERFSLILESASTNQTSMYLCASAIDSGNTIYFGEGSWLTVV.

This chain connects TRBV5-4 to TRBJ2-7; a possible D gene is TRBD2 (6 bases). The CDR3 is made up of 15 amino acids. Germline loops: CDR1 SGHNT, CDR2 YYREEE (reference sequence). V gave up 10 bases and J gave up 2 bases, with 22 bases separating them. The CDR3 bases are TGTGCCGGATCGGCATACGGGACTCTAACCTACGAGCAGTACTTC. Its protein is CAGSAYGTLTYEQYF.

About this clonotype: Compared with germline, one end of the junction differs, possibly owing to a read error. The chain links TRBV20-1 to TRBJ2-7; tentatively, D is TRBD2 (6 bases). This CDR3 has 15 residues. CDR1 and CDR2 from the germline V gene are DFQATT and SNEGSKA (reference sequence). This chain's CDR3 is CSVRGGLTGTYEQYF. The CDR3 DNA reads TGCAGTGTTAGAGGAGGACTAACGGGGACCTACGAGCAATATTTC.

As concerns this clonotype: Sequence at one end of the junction differs from germline and may be a read error. The CDR3 bases are TGTGCCAGGAGCTTAAATCAGGGGGCCTCCTACGAGCAGTACTTC. It encodes CARSLNQGASYEQYF. The chain joins TRBV11-2 to TRBJ2-7, with TRBD1 identical over 8 bases. There are 15 residues in the CDR3. Germline CDR1 SGHAT, CDR2 FQNNGV.

This clonotype was seen a handful of times. This sequence joins TRBV7-9 and TRBJ1-1; D ambiguous. The CDR3 is 14 residues long. The germline V gene encodes CDR1 SEHNR and CDR2 FQNEAQ (reference sequence). The ends were cut back, 3 bases at V and 0 bases at J, with 8 bases in the middle. The CDR3 loop reads CASSLTTLNTEAFF. The CDR3 nucleotides are TGTGCCAGCAGCTTGACGACCCTGAACACTGAAGCTTTCTTT.

Concerning this clonotype: The junction departs from germline at one end; a sequencing error may be responsible. The genes are TRBV10-1 and TRBJ2-3; tentatively, D is TRBD2 (6 bases). The CDR3 runs to 15 residues. The germline V gene encodes CDR1 WNHNN and CDR2 SYGVQD (reference sequence). This CDR3 is CASSDGEAGTDTLYF. The DNA of the CDR3 is TGCGCCAGCAGTGATGGGGAGGCTGGCACAGATACGCTGTATTTT.

To note about this clonotype: A much larger clone sits a single nucleotide away, making a read error possible. The rearrangement joins TRBV5-1 to TRBJ2-1, with D possibly being TRBD1 (6 bases). V was trimmed by 3 bases and J by 5 bases, leaving 15 bases between them. Germline V lookup: CDR1 SGHRS, CDR2 YFSETQ. This CDR3 contains 15 residues. CDR3 DNA sequence: TGCGCCAGCAGCTATCCCAGGGGCGCGAACAATGAGCAGTTCTTC. The encoded protein is CASSYPRGANNEQFF.

This clonotype occurred a few times. The genes are TRBV11-2 and TRBJ2-2, with TRBD1 matching over 7 bases. The CDR3 covers 16 residues. Trimming took 10 bases from V and 6 from J; bases not matched to a gene: 17. Germline V gene sequence: CDR1 SGHAT, CDR2 FQNNGV. DNA for the CDR3: TGTGCCAAAAGCCTAGTGGGCACAGGGGTTGCCGGGGAGCTGTTTTTT. Its protein is CAKSLVGTGVAGELFF.

This sequence joins TRBV6-1 and TRBJ1-6; unclear D gene. This CDR3 contains 13 residues. CDR1 and CDR2 from the germline V gene are MNHNS and SASEGT. Trimming left V 10 bases short and J 7 bases short, with 14 bases between. Here the CDR3 DNA reads TGTGCCAACCGTGGAGAGGCGAATTCACCCCTCCACTTT. Translating gives CANRGEANSPLHF.

As for this clonotype: The germline gene is not matched at one end of the junction; a read error may be the cause. The V call is TRBV4-2, the J call TRBJ2-2; 9 bases align to TRBD2. The CDR3 length is 18 residues. CDR1 is LGHNA and CDR2 is YNFKEQ in the germline V gene. The CDR3 reads CASIQCTCGRADTGELFF. The DNA for the CDR3 is TGTGCCAGCATCCAATGTACTTGCGGGAGGGCGGACACCGGGGAGCTGTTTTTT.

As regards this clonotype: One end of the junction is discordant with germline, which a read error may explain. The chain carries TRBV12-3 or TRBV12-4 and TRBJ1-3; 9 bases fit TRBD1. The CDR3 contains 18 residues. Written as DNA, the CDR3 is TGTGCTAGCTGTCGTCCCGGGACAGGGATCGGCTCTGGAAACACAATATATTTT. Translation gives CASCRPGTGIGSGNTIYF.

The chain links TRBV20-1 to TRBJ1-2; D remains unclear. The CDR3 runs 10 residues. From germline, CDR1 is DFQATT and CDR2 SNEGSKA (reference sequence). The ends were cut back, 3 bases at V and 4 bases at J, with 3 bases in the middle. The DNA of the CDR3 is TGCAGTGCTAGCGGCTATGGCTACACCTTC. Translated, it gives CSASGYGYTF.

V is TRBV10-3 and J is TRBJ2-1; 8 bases are shared with TRBD2. This CDR3 is built from 16 residues. After removal of 0 bases from V and 5 bases from J, the junction contained 6 bases not matched to a gene. In germline, CDR1 is ENHRY, CDR2 SYGVKD. This CDR3 is CAISESLTSAHNEQFF. CDR3 coding DNA: TGTGCCATCAGTGAGTCTCTGACTAGCGCGCACAATGAGCAGTTCTTC.

Remarks on this clonotype: This CDR3 fails to terminate in the conserved phenylalanine or tryptophan, so it likely reflects a read error. This chain connects TRBV14 to TRBJ2-3, with 8 bases matching TRBD2. Germline V gene lookup returns CDR1 SGHDN and CDR2 FVKESK. V lost 11 bases and J lost 4; bases outside the gene matches: 17. This CDR3 is built from 16 residues. Written as DNA, the CDR3 is TGTGCCGCCAGCCCGACAGCGGGAGTTTTCCCAGATACGCAGTATTTA. It specifies CAASPTAGVFPDTQYL.

Turning to this clonotype: Sequence at one end of the junction differs from germline and may be a read error. This rearrangement joins TRBV29-1 to TRBJ1-1; 8 bases agree with TRBD1. Germline loops: CDR1 SQVTM, CDR2 ANQGSEA. This CDR3 is 15 amino acids long. CDR3 sequence (DNA): TGCAGCGTTGAAGAACTGGACAGGGAAAGCACTGTAGCTTTATTT. This encodes CSVEELDRESTVALF. Filled out from reference TRBV29-1 and TRBJ1-1, the complete variable domain reads SAVISQKPSRDICQRGTSLTIQCQVDSQVTMMFWYRQQPGQSLTLIATANQGSEATYESGFVIDKFPISRPNLTFSTLTVSNMSPEDSSIYLCSVEELDRESTVALFGQGTRLTVV.

Regarding this clonotype: At one of its ends the junction is not consistent with the germline gene, which may arise from a read error. V and J are TRBV11-3 and TRBJ2-1, with TRBD1 matching 7 bases. CDR1 and CDR2 (germline): SGHNT, YENEEA. This CDR3 is 14 amino acids long. CDR3 sequence: CASSLGDSPIGQYF. Here the CDR3 DNA reads TGTGCCAGCAGCTTAGGGGACAGTCCCATCGGACAGTATTTC.

A word on this clonotype: The junction does not match germline at one end; this may be a read error. The chain joins TRBV29-1 to TRBJ1-2; D remains ambiguous. The germline gives CDR1 SQVTM, CDR2 ANQGSEA. This CDR3 region has 13 residues. CDR3 sequence reads: CSVLQTGAYGYSF. In nucleotides, the CDR3 is TGCAGCGTCCTCCAGACGGGCGCCTATGGCTACTCCTTC.

This clonotype was found many times. The chain links TRBV6-5 to TRBJ2-7, with D uncertain. This CDR3 comprises 14 residues. Germline CDR1 reads MNHEY; CDR2 reads SVGAGI. Trimming took off 3 bases at V and 3 bases at J, with 12 bases between the two ends. The CDR3 protein is CASSYGRIGYEQYF. DNA for the CDR3: TGTGCCAGCAGTTATGGACGGATCGGCTACGAGCAGTACTTC.